A single sample gave rise to the 23 T cell receptor beta chains below, sequenced in a study of blood T cell repertoires in COVID-19. Profiled with immunoSEQ multiplex PCR; TCRdb holds only in-frame clones, not every one. The data show 250,000 or so clones, about 91% seen once. Sequencing was done on a sample of PBMCs or T cells enriched from blood (not recorded which). All receptors derive from a woman in her twenties or thirties with acute COVID-19.

The rearrangement joins TRBV7-9 to TRBJ2-1; D may be TRBD1 (5 bases). V was pared by 1 base and J by 7 bases, with 11 bases between. This CDR3 comprises 14 residues. Germline lookup yields CDR1 SEHNR and CDR2 FQNEAQ (reference sequence). This CDR3 reads CASSLVGSGNEQFF. Written as DNA, the CDR3 is TGTGCCAGCAGCTTAGTGGGCTCAGGGAATGAGCAGTTCTTC.

The V call is TRBV5-4, the J call TRBJ1-2, with 9 bases lining up with TRBD1. This CDR3 comprises 13 residues. V was pared by 5 bases and J by 4 bases, with 3 bases of the junction left unmatched. CDR1 SGHNT and CDR2 YYREEE come from the germline V gene (reference sequence). CDR3 in amino acids: CASRSTGGYGYTF. Here the CDR3 DNA reads TGTGCCAGCAGATCGACAGGGGGCTATGGCTACACCTTC.

The CDR3 region is CASSFLNQPQHF. The CDR3 region has the DNA TGTGCCAGTAGTTTCCTCAATCAGCCCCAGCATTTT. This rearrangement joins TRBV19 to TRBJ1-5; D is undetermined. Trimming pared 5 bases from V and 3 bases from J, leaving 5 bases between. The CDR3 loop spans 12 amino acids. The germline V gene encodes CDR1 LNHDA and CDR2 SQIVND (reference sequence).

This clone was detected only once. CDR3 sequence (DNA): TGTGCCAGCAGCTTAGGGACAGGGGGCAATGAGCAGTTCTTC. Encoded protein: CASSLGTGGNEQFF. The rearrangement joins TRBV11-2 to TRBJ2-1, with 10 bases matching TRBD1. The CDR3 loop spans 14 amino acids. J gave up 6 bases and V 1 base, and 0 bases lay outside the gene matches. In germline, CDR1 is SGHAT, CDR2 FQNNGV.

The J gene is TRBJ1-1, the V gene TRBV4-3; 8 bases map to TRBD1. CDR3 size: 14 residues. Germline trimming cut 4 bases from V and 1 base from J; bases unmatched to any gene: 2. Germline-derived CDR1 and CDR2 are LGHNA and YSLEER. The CDR3 nucleotides are TGCGCCAGCAGCCGAGGGACAGGGAACACTGAAGCTTTCTTT. It codes for CASSRGTGNTEAFF.

The chain links TRBV3-1 (or the pseudogene TRBV3-2) to TRBJ2-3; TRBD2 matches 11 bases. Germline trimming cut 0 bases from V and 5 bases from J; bases unmatched to any gene: 4. The length of the CDR3 is 16 residues. The germline V gene encodes CDR1 LGHDT and CDR2 YNNKEL (reference sequence). The DNA of the CDR3 is TGTGCCAGCAGCCAAGATGCCCTAGCGGGAGGAGATACGCAGTATTTT. This encodes CASSQDALAGGDTQYF.

The V gene is TRBV19, the J gene TRBJ2-5, with 8 positions matching TRBD1. Unmatched junction bases numbered 11, after V lost 5 bases and J lost 6 bases. CDR1 LNHDA and CDR2 SQIVND come from the germline V gene (reference sequence). The CDR3 length is 15 residues. DNA for the CDR3: TGTGCCAGTAGTGGCCTTGCAGGGGGCTGGAAGACCCAGTACTTC. It is translated as CASSGLAGGWKTQYF.

The chain carries TRBV6-6 and TRBJ1-1; 12 nucleotides line up with TRBD1. The ends lost 2 bases at V and 9 bases at J; junction bases unmatched: 4. Germline V gene lookup returns CDR1 MNHNY and CDR2 SVGAGI (reference sequence). This CDR3 region has 14 residues. The CDR3 nucleotides read TGTGCCAGCAGTTACGGGACAGGGGGCGTGAAAGCTTTCTTT. Amino acid sequence: CASSYGTGGVKAFF.

CDR3 protein: CASKKLPGQGYEQYF. The CDR3, as DNA: TGTGCCAGCAAAAAGCTCCCGGGACAGGGGTACGAGCAGTACTTC. The genes are TRBV27 and TRBJ2-7; 10 bases align to TRBD1. With V trimmed by 7 bases and J by 4 bases, 10 bases remained unmatched. The CDR3 extends over 15 amino acids. Germline-derived CDR1 and CDR2 are MNHEY and SMNVEV (reference sequence).

The chain is built from TRBV6-1 and TRBJ2-5; 8 bases are a match to TRBD2. Germline V gene sequence: CDR1 MNHNS, CDR2 SASEGT. The V segment lost 11 bases and the J segment 3 bases; nucleotides outside the gene matches: 8. This CDR3 region has 13 residues. The CDR3: CASSLAEKETQYF. As DNA, the CDR3 is TGTGCCTCCTCACTAGCGGAAAAAGAGACCCAGTACTTC.

This clone was detected once. The rearrangement joins TRBV4-3 to TRBJ2-1, with 7 positions matching TRBD1. After removal of 1 base from V and 9 bases from J, the junction contained 12 bases not matched to a gene. Germline-derived CDR1 and CDR2 are LGHNA and YSLEER. The CDR3 covers 16 residues. CDR3 residues: CASSQARGPTRVEQFF. CDR3 bases: TGCGCCAGCAGCCAAGCAAGGGGGCCAACCAGGGTTGAGCAGTTCTTC.

The chain combines TRBV5-5 with TRBJ1-5; the match to TRBD1 covers 8 bases. The V gene end was trimmed by 5 bases and the J gene end by 4 bases; junction bases not matched to a gene: 8. The CDR3 runs to 15 residues. Germline V lookup: CDR1 SGHKS, CDR2 YYEKEE (reference sequence). The CDR3 region has the DNA TGTGCCAGCAGTCAAGGGACAGGATCAAATCAGCCCCAGCATTTT. Protein product: CASSQGTGSNQPQHF. Full variable domain (rest looked up from reference TRBV5-5 and TRBJ1-5): DAGVTQSPTHLIKTRGQQVTLRCSPISGHKSVSWYQQVLGQGPQFIFQYYEKEERGRGNFPDRFSARQFPNYSSELNVNALLLGDSALYLCASSQGTGSNQPQHFGDGTRLSIL.

V and J are TRBV19 and TRBJ1-2, with 7 bases identical to TRBD1. V lost 5 bases, J lost 3 bases, and 6 bases stayed unmatched. The germline CDR1 and CDR2 sequences are LNHDA and SQIVND (reference sequence). The CDR3 length is 14 residues. The CDR3 DNA sequence: TGTGCCAGTAGTGACGGACAGGTCGACTATGGCTACACCTTC. Amino acids: CASSDGQVDYGYTF.

This clone was detected only once. The rearrangement uses TRBV10-1 and TRBJ2-3; no definite D call. Germline V gene sequence: CDR1 WNHNN, CDR2 SYGVQD (reference sequence). The length of the CDR3 is 13 residues. The V and J ends lost 0 bases and 4 bases respectively, with 5 bases between them. The CDR3 is CASSESSADTQYF. In DNA form, the CDR3 reads TGCGCCAGCAGTGAGTCGTCGGCAGATACGCAGTATTTT.

The chain recombines TRBV19 with TRBJ1-5; TRBD1 agrees at 10 bases. Germline-derived CDR1 and CDR2 are LNHDA and SQIVND (reference sequence). Trimming removed 5 bases from V and 3 bases from J; junction bases left unmatched: 7. The CDR3 runs to 16 residues. Here the CDR3 DNA reads TGTGCCAGTAGTGCTCGGGACAGGGGACTCAATCAGCCCCAGCATTTT. Amino acid sequence: CASSARDRGLNQPQHF.

V is TRBV27 and J is TRBJ2-7; D possibly corresponds to TRBD2 (6 bases). This CDR3 has 13 amino acids. The V gene lost 6 bases and the J gene lost 4 bases, with 13 bases spanning the gap. Germline loops: CDR1 MNHEY, CDR2 SMNVEV (reference sequence). This CDR3 is CASSYDGTYEQYF. The CDR3 bases are TGTGCCAGCAGCTATGACGGGACTTACGAGCAGTACTTC.

The chain uses TRBV4-1 and TRBJ1-2, with TRBD1 matching 9 bases. Per the germline V gene, CDR1 is MGHRA and CDR2 is YSYEKL. The CDR3 totals 18 residues. V was clipped by 3 bases and J by 7 bases; unmatched bases: 18. CDR3 nucleotide sequence: TGCGCCAGCAGCCACCACCTCCCCCGGGACAGGGTCCACCTTGGCTACACCTTC. This gives the protein CASSHHLPRDRVHLGYTF.

The rearrangement uses TRBV19 and TRBJ1-5, with 8 bases matching TRBD1. Germline V gene data show CDR1 as LNHDA and CDR2 as SQIVND (reference sequence). Trimming at V came to 5 bases and at J to 5 bases, leaving 5 bases not matched to a gene. The CDR3 length is 14 residues. The CDR3 DNA reads TGTGCCAGTAGTCCACCAGGGGGCGATCAGCCCCAGCATTTT. Encoded protein: CASSPPGGDQPQHF.

The CDR3 region has the DNA TGTGCCACCCAAGGGGGACAGGGGGGGCCTGAAGCTTTCTTT. Protein product: CATQGGQGGPEAFF. The J gene is TRBJ1-1, the V gene TRBV7-9, with TRBD1 matching 11 bases. Germline V gene lookup returns CDR1 SEHNR and CDR2 FQNEAQ (reference sequence). The CDR3 is 14 amino acids. Trimming removed 10 bases from V and 6 bases from J; junction bases left unmatched: 10.

This clone was counted a single time. The chain uses TRBV5-4 and TRBJ2-7; TRBD1 matches 7 bases. This CDR3 region has 12 residues. J gave up 5 bases and V 4 bases, and 3 bases lay outside the gene matches. Germline CDR1 is SGHNT and CDR2 is YYREEE (reference sequence). The CDR3 protein is CASSKQGDEQYF. In nucleotides, the CDR3 is TGTGCCAGCAGCAAGCAGGGGGACGAGCAGTACTTC.

This chain joins TRBV5-6 and TRBJ2-5; D remains unclear. From germline, CDR1 is SGHDT and CDR2 YYEEEE. V was clipped by 0 bases and J by 5 bases, with 8 bases between them. The CDR3 has 13 amino acids. CDR3 region: CASSLVAVETQYF. The CDR3 DNA is TGTGCCAGCAGCTTGGTGGCTGTGGAGACCCAGTACTTC. The whole variable domain, filled in from reference TRBV5-6 and TRBJ2-5, reads DAGVTQSPTHLIKTRGQQVTLRCSPKSGHDTVSWYQQALGQGPQFIFQYYEEEERQRGNFPDRFSGHQFPNYSSELNVNALLLGDSALYLCASSLVAVETQYFGPGTRLLVL.

This chain uses TRBV6-5 with TRBJ1-1; 7 bases match TRBD1. V trimming: 8 bases; J trimming: 5 bases; junction bases outside the gene matches: 11. CDR3 length: 14 amino acids. Germline loops: CDR1 MNHEY, CDR2 SVGAGI. The CDR3 bases are TGTGCCAGCGCTATGGCAGGGGGTATTACTGAAGCTTTCTTT. Its translation is CASAMAGGITEAFF.

This chain joins TRBV19 and TRBJ1-5; TRBD1 agrees at 9 bases. Losses at the gene ends were 1 base for V and 3 bases for J; bases not matched to a gene: 4. The CDR3 has 16 residues. Germline values: CDR1 LNHDA, CDR2 SQIVND (reference sequence). CDR3 nucleotides: TGTGCCAGTAGTATAGCCGGGACAGGGAACAATCAGCCCCAGCATTTT. Amino acid sequence: CASSIAGTGNNQPQHF.